This T cell receptor beta chain was documented in a study of cytomegalovirus exposure and HLA in healthy donors listed by TCRdb under 2017. For context, the study as a whole: In an earlier analysis of approximately 500 of the donors, 250 to 350 Gb of sequence data and some 100 million unique TCR beta sequences from approximately 180 million T cells were reported. All discovery cohort repertoires had been generated using a single sequencing platform. The study profiled the T cell repertoires of hundreds of subjects by immunosequencing and related them to cytomegalovirus serostatus. To predict cytomegalovirus infection status, the study brought together high-throughput TCR immunosequencing, statistical association of individual TCRs with disease status, and machine learning. Both class I and class II loci were covered by HLA typing, at four-digit resolution. About 5 DR-DQ haplotypes were handled as single units for association and clustering, since linkage in the cohort was strong. The study aimed to test whether cataloging public T cell receptors could reveal signatures of past pathogen exposure. A separate validation cohort of over a hundred different subjects was used in addition to the roughly 640-subject first cohort. An early release covering just under 650 HLA-typed donors comprised about 300 gigabases of sequencing data and around 80 million unique TCR sequences. In the later analysis, no new phenotypic data were used to find candidate immune exposures; instead, reliance was placed on TCR beta sequences and their occurrence across donors. On average, 235,054 unique TCR beta nucleotide sequences were sequenced per donor among 398 genotyped donors of the cohort, with around 19% of those sequences being non-productive. Typing coverage varied by locus: roughly 620-640 donors for A, B, C, DRB1 and DQB1; 500 to 550 for DQA1; approximately 570 for DPA1; 400 to 480 for DPB1. Alongside the repertoire data, information on donor age, sex, ethnicity and CMV serostatus was compiled. An earlier analysis of more than 450 of the donors used high-throughput TCR beta sequencing to judge whether each TCR beta V gene segment behaved as functional or pseudogenic. To study patterns of TCR occurrence, a later analysis re-analyzed previously published TCR beta repertoires from several hundred donors and added high-resolution HLA genotyping. Of the approximately 400 genotyped donors, about 80% fell in the genetic ancestry cluster associated with self-reported Caucasian donors. A later genetic analysis took genome-wide SNP genotypes for about 55% of the roughly 670 donors and used that subset as a discovery cohort.

Comments on this clone: The specificity of this receptor is unknown. The input lacks base qualities; no much larger clone sits a single base away.

V and J are trimmed by 1 base and 12 bases, and the gene matches miss 15 bases of the junction. Reading the germline V gene gives CDR1 SGHTA and CDR2 FQGNSA. From the cysteine up to the phenylalanine, the CDR3 has a length of 16 residues. The kept DNA is CDR3 alone, 48 bases in frame from the first base. In total, 630 or so healthy bone marrow donors made up the cohort. Cohort members were all nominally healthy when sampled, although unrecorded immune exposures were likely present. The donor tested CMV seronegative and was one of the 352 seronegative cohort members. A peripheral blood sample was collected from each donor, and TCR beta sequencing was performed on peripheral blood mononuclear cells. The Qiagen DNeasy Blood Extraction Kit was used to extract genomic DNA from the blood cell samples. The research as a whole found: Compared with the roughly 720-donor mean, donors in an Asian-associated ancestry cluster had fewer N-insertions in productive TCRs, according to a later genetic analysis. Across donors, most TCR sequences were observed very rarely, whereas some public TCRs were present in many individuals. In vitro tests confirmed that a few of the cytomegalovirus-associated TCR beta chains recognize cytomegalovirus antigens. Presence/absence analyses assumed roughly uniform sequencing depth across donors, an assumption that may not hold. In this cohort, only TCR beta chains were sequenced, and detectable features were limited by the absence of alpha or paired-chain data. At a false discovery rate of 0.05, a later analysis linked about 16,000 TCR beta sequences to specific HLA alleles. A further reported finding was that TCR beta sequences accurately predicted the HLA-A and HLA-B alleles for most subjects in the first cohort. According to a later analysis, TCR association rates differed among HLA loci, with DRB1 alleles showing the most associated TCRs and HLA-C alleles showing the fewest. A later genetic analysis associated a missense DCLRE1C variant with V-gene and J-gene trimming of TCR beta chains, and an independent cohort replicated the association. Because the 87-base-pair reads could not distinguish some IMGT-functional V segments, including TRBV6-2 and TRBV6-3, those segments were excluded. CMV serostatus was the only immune exposure information available for the cohort. A cluster of highly shared sequence variants was judged likely to be a technical artifact of the sequencing pipeline. Several of the top co-occurrence clusters appeared to be linked to parvovirus B19, influenza, CMV and Epstein-Barr virus, according to a later analysis. The study gave a list of 150 to 200 TCR beta chains associated with cytomegalovirus. A later analysis found that HLA-associated TCR beta chains were more clonally expanded and had lower generation probabilities than equally common non-associated chains. When HLA alleles, especially DR and DQ, strongly co-occurred, TCR associations were difficult to assign to individual alleles. In both the original and validation cohorts, the classifier was reported to diagnose cytomegalovirus status with high specificity and sensitivity. A later analysis found that most CMV-associated TCR beta chains appeared HLA-restricted, with HLA associations seemingly driven largely by CMV exposure. Correlated functional status among segregating V segments might be attributable to linkage disequilibrium, but an unknown experimental factor could not be ruled out. An earlier analysis of approximately 590 of the donors showed that most TCR beta V segments appeared in productive rearrangements either about 87% or about 30% of the time, which broadly matched IMGT annotations. The authors suggested that the approach could potentially be generalized to other disease states and immunological phenotypes. The earlier analysis of approximately 590 of the donors excluded about 16 rarely observed V segments, including chromosome 9 orphons, because counts were too low. HLA typing was unavailable for some donors at each locus, so association tests used only the typed subset.

Library prep was done by the immunoSEQ multiplex PCR assay. A mixture of 60 forward primers for TCR Vbeta segments and 13 reverse primers for TCR Jbeta segments was used in the multiplex PCR. The CDR3 region of rearranged TCR beta genes was amplified from genomic DNA with a multiplex PCR assay. The Illumina HiSeq System was used to sequence the amplified TCR beta libraries as 87-base-pair reads. In the source study's methods: A later analysis tallied 75 million to 95 million unique TCR beta chains across the approximately 670 repertoires, and around 12 million of those chains were shared by two or more donors. Raw reads were error-corrected and collapsed into unique sequences by a nearest-neighbor algorithm in which closely related sequences were merged to remove PCR and sequencing errors. Alignment of CDR3 sequences to IMGT reference sequences was used to assign V, D and J gene segments. Each retained sequence needed at least a six-nucleotide match to both a V gene segment and a J gene segment. A rearrangement counted as productive if the CDR3 had no stop codons and remained in frame with V and J, and every other rearrangement counted as non-productive. Following IMGT convention, CDR3 was defined as the stretch from the second conserved V-encoded cysteine up to the conserved J-encoded phenylalanine. The earlier analysis of about 610 of the donors excluded sequences that lacked an unambiguous match to a single V gene segment. An earlier analysis of fewer than 750 of the donors classified V segments as functional when productive rearrangements were above 56.7% and as segregating when the standard deviation between donors was above 5%. To diagnose cytomegalovirus status from the catalog of TCR beta chain sequences, a statistical classification framework was built. In a later analysis, TCR nucleotide sequences were compared against IMGT/GENE-DB human TR gene sequences so that V and J genes could be assigned. Using the TCRdist pipeline, a later analysis assigned CDR3 sequences along with most-parsimonious VDJ recombination scenarios. In a later analysis, each TCR beta chain was defined by its CDR3 amino acid sequence together with its V-gene family, and reads without a unique V-gene family were excluded. To address suspected cross-contamination and a sequencing artifact, a later analysis removed approximately 590 highly shared, low-generation-probability nucleotide sequences. A later analysis calculated a clonal expansion index for each public chain from normalized within-repertoire ranks of inferred template counts. In a later analysis, generation probabilities were computed using a VDJ recombination model fitted to out-of-frame rearrangements, and the results were checked against IGoR. A later analysis scored TCR-TCR, TCR-HLA and TCR-CMV co-occurrence with hypergeometric tests, applying a repertoire-size bias correction to TCR pairs. In a later analysis, false discovery rates were estimated by permuting HLA or CMV assignments 20 times. In a later analysis, co-occurring TCRs were grouped using DBSCAN, with TCRdist sequence similarity added in when clustering inside HLA-allele-positive subsets. Repertoires with fewer than 30,000 or more than 120,000 public chains were left out of co-occurrence clustering, as were about 5 repertoires with anomalous nucleotide sharing. This is the immuneACCESS table as TCRdb keeps it, with only in-frame sequences that have V and J called. A part of the clones is gone; compared with another copy, unresolved V genes explain less than half, and the rest is unexplained. D and trimming were read from the DNA, whereas the V and J calls and clone size are those reported in that table. The sample includes 150,000 to 200,000 clones, with approximately 75% observed a single time. The top ten hold approximately 2.1% of the sample.

This clonotype was sampled from a woman aged 18-29 years in good health and CMV-seronegative. Here the chain combines TRBV7-2 and TRBJ2-1; 7 central bases correspond to TRBD2. The sequencing sample was made of PBMCs. The CDR3 has the sequence CASSLERSGGRSSQFF. The bases are TGTGCCAGCAGCTTAGAAAGATCGGGGGGAAGGTCATCGCAGTTCTTC.